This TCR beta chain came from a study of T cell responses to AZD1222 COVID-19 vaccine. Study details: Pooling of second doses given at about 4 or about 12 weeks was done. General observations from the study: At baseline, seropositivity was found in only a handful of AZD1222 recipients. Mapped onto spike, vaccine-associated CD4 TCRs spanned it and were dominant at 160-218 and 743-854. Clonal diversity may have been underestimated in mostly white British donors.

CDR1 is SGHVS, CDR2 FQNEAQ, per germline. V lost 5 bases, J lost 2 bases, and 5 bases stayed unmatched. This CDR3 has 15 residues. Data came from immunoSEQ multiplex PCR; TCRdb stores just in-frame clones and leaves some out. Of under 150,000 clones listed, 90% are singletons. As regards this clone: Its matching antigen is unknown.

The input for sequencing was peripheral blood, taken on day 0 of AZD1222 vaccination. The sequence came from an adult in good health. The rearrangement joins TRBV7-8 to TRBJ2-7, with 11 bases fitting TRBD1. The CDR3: CASSRGTGGPYEQYF. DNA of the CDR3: TGTGCCAGCAGCCGAGGGACAGGGGGTCCCTACGAGCAGTACTTC.